Each of the 3 T cell receptor beta chains below was sequenced from the same sample in a study of T cells in Graves' hyperthyroidism and ophthalmopathy. TCR beta CDR3 regions were amplified from RNA. Researchers ran a first-round RT-PCR on the TCR CDR3 using the HTBI primer set. TCRdb processed the multiplex PCR reads anew with MiXCR; each CDR3 protein has one entry. This sample carries some 92,000 distinct CDR3 sequences, around 40% of them seen once, and the ten largest clones take 9.5% to 13%. Sequenced input: peripheral blood or thyroid tissue (not recorded which). The receptors stem from a woman younger than 45 with Graves' hyperthyroidism.

By proportion, this clonotype is medium-sized (0.01 to 0.1%). The genes are TRBV7-8 and TRBJ1-5, with 9 bases identical to TRBD1. Germline V lookup: CDR1 SGHVS, CDR2 FQNEAQ. The CDR3 covers 15 residues. J lost 6 bases, V lost 4 bases, and 7 bases had no gene match. The CDR3 here is CASSSTGGTGQPQHF. Written as DNA, the CDR3 is TGTGCCAGCAGCTCGACAGGGGGAACGGGTCAGCCCCAGCATTTT.

In this sample, this clonotype turned up many times. The chain uses TRBV11-3 and TRBJ1-1; 7 bases are a match to TRBD1. Unmatched junction bases numbered 6, after V lost 3 bases and J lost 11 bases. CDR1 SGHNT and CDR2 YENEEA come from the germline V gene. The length of the CDR3 is 12 residues. The CDR3 spells CASSFLQGPAFF. CDR3 nucleotide sequence: TGTGCCAGCAGCTTCCTACAGGGGCCGGCTTTCTTT. Based on the CDR3 plus reference TRBV11-3 and TRBJ1-1, the full variable domain is EAGVVQSPRYKIIEKKQPVAFWCNPISGHNTLYWYLQNLGQGPELLIRYENEEAVDDSQLPKDRFSAERLKGVDSTLKIQPAELGDSAVYLCASSFLQGPAFFGQGTRLTVV.

At least ten counts were recorded for this clonotype. The chain combines TRBV24-1 with TRBJ2-2, with TRBD2 matching 13 bases. The V and J ends lost 1 base and 6 bases, in that order; junction bases with no gene match: 7. The V gene's germline CDR1 is KGHDR and CDR2 SFDVKD. CDR3 size: 18 residues. The CDR3 nucleotides read TGTGCCACCAGTGATTTCACCGGGACTAGCGGGATGCCCGGGGAGCTGTTTTTT. Protein: CATSDFTGTSGMPGELFF.